The next 20 T cell receptor beta chains were all read from a single sample in a study of T cell changes during pregnancy in multiple sclerosis. The method was immunoSEQ multiplex PCR; TCRdb's version includes in-frame clones alone and lacks a portion of them. The data contain about 38,000 clones, roughly 89% of them singletons. The specimen was CD4+ T cells from peripheral blood mononuclear cells, collected before pregnancy. These receptors were obtained from a female donor with multiple sclerosis, enrolled in a pregnancy study.

The chain links TRBV5-1 to TRBJ2-3; the match to TRBD2 covers 10 bases. The germline V gene encodes CDR1 SGHRS and CDR2 YFSETQ. The length of the CDR3 is 15 residues. The junction had 4 bases not matched to a gene; V was cut back by 4 bases and J by 2 bases. This CDR3 is CASSPSGGYTDTQYF. The DNA of the CDR3 is TGCGCCAGCAGCCCTAGCGGGGGATACACAGATACGCAGTATTTT.

The chain recombines TRBV29-1 with TRBJ1-1; the D gene is possibly TRBD1 (6 bases). CDR1 SQVTM and CDR2 ANQGSEA come from the germline V gene. The CDR3 extends over 12 amino acids. The V gene lost 4 bases and the J gene lost 4 bases, with 10 bases spanning the gap. CDR3 amino acids: CSVAGGVTEAFF. DNA of the CDR3: TGCAGCGTTGCGGGGGGCGTCACTGAAGCTTTCTTT.

The J gene is TRBJ2-1, the V gene TRBV5-1, with 10 bases matching TRBD2. V lost 2 bases, J lost 7 bases, and 6 bases stayed unmatched. The CDR3 loop spans 15 amino acids. Looked up from germline, CDR1 is SGHRS and CDR2 is YFSETQ. Written as DNA, the CDR3 is TGCGCCAGCAGCTTAAGAAGCGGGGGGGGGAATGAGCAGTTCTTC. It encodes CASSLRSGGGNEQFF.

This chain links TRBV30 with TRBJ1-5; 11 bases fit TRBD1. In germline, CDR1 is GTSNPN, CDR2 SVGIG (reference sequence). The CDR3 has 13 residues. V lost 8 bases to trimming and J lost 8 bases; unmatched junction nucleotides: 8. The CDR3 coding sequence is TGTGCCGGAGGGACAGGGGGTAGGAAGCCCCAGCATTTT. The encoded protein is CAGGTGGRKPQHF.

The V gene is TRBV18, the J gene TRBJ2-6, with unresolved D. Trimming took 3 bases from V and 4 from J, leaving 10 bases between them. CDR1 and CDR2 from the germline V gene are KGHSH and LQKENI. CDR3 length equals 15 residues. CDR3 DNA sequence: TGTGCCAGCTCACCTCGAAACTCGGGGGCCAACGTCCTGACTTTC. Encoded protein: CASSPRNSGANVLTF. The full variable domain, with the rest looked up from reference TRBV18 and TRBJ2-6, is NAGVMQNPRHLVRRRGQEARLRCSPMKGHSHVYWYRQLPEEGLKFMVYLQKENIIDESGMPKERFSAEFPKEGPSILRIQQVVRGDSAAYFCASSPRNSGANVLTFGAGSRLTVL.

J is TRBJ2-7 and V is TRBV29-1; perhaps TRBD2 as D (6 bases). The germline CDR1 and CDR2 sequences are SQVTM and ANQGSEA. V dropped 4 bases and J dropped 2 bases, with 21 bases sitting between them. The CDR3 is 16 amino acids. CDR3 in amino acids: CSVVAVGTVPTYEQYF. The CDR3, as DNA: TGCAGCGTTGTAGCGGTGGGAACAGTCCCTACCTACGAGCAGTACTTC.

This clone rates as medium-sized. V and J are TRBV5-1 and TRBJ1-5, with 9 bases fitting TRBD1. This CDR3 is 15 amino acids long. Looked up from germline, CDR1 is SGHRS and CDR2 is YFSETQ. After removal of 0 bases from V and 4 bases from J, the junction contained 2 bases not matched to a gene. CDR3 DNA sequence: TGCGCCAGCAGCTTGGGACAGGGGGTGAATCAGCCCCAGCATTTT. Translation: CASSLGQGVNQPQHF.

The chain has TRBV6-1 and TRBJ1-4, with D uncertain. The CDR3 is 11 amino acids. Germline CDR1 and CDR2: MNHNS and SASEGT. V was trimmed by 7 bases and J by 8 bases, leaving 8 bases between them. In DNA, the CDR3 is TGTGCCAGCACCCTTATGGAAAAACTGTTTTTT. It yields the protein CASTLMEKLFF.

This clone came up a few times. The chain combines TRBV7-2 with TRBJ1-2; a weak D match, TRBD1 (6 bases). Germline CDR1 is SGHTA and CDR2 is FQGNSA. The CDR3 totals 14 residues. The ends were cut back, 3 bases at V and 7 bases at J, with 15 bases in the middle. The CDR3: CASSFSRGARGYTF. In DNA, the CDR3 is TGTGCCAGCAGCTTCAGCCGGGGGGCGCGTGGCTACACCTTC. The whole variable domain, remainder taken from reference TRBV7-2 and TRBJ1-2, is GAGVSQSPSNKVTEKGKDVELRCDPISGHTALYWYRQSLGQGLEFLIYFQGNSAPDKSGLPSDRFSAERTGGSVSTLTIQRTQQEDSAVYLCASSFSRGARGYTFGSGTRLTVV.

The V gene is TRBV19, the J gene TRBJ1-5, with 7 positions matching TRBD1. The V gene end was trimmed by 5 bases and the J gene end by 0 bases; junction bases not matched to a gene: 7. Germline V lookup: CDR1 LNHDA, CDR2 SQIVND (reference sequence). The length of the CDR3 is 16 residues. CDR3 protein: CASSPGTAHSNQPQHF. The CDR3 region has the DNA TGTGCCAGTAGTCCCGGGACAGCCCATAGCAATCAGCCCCAGCATTTT.

This clone came up a few times. In DNA, the CDR3 is TGTGCCAGCAGCGTAGTCCCCGATGGGGCAGGGGGCTATGGCTACACCTTC. It specifies CASSVVPDGAGGYGYTF. The chain has TRBV9 and TRBJ1-2; TRBD1 agrees at 7 bases. The CDR3 extends over 17 amino acids. V was clipped by 0 bases and J by 4 bases; unmatched bases: 12. CDR1 is SGDLS and CDR2 is YYNGEE in the germline V gene.

The rearrangement joins TRBV12-5 to TRBJ1-5; 12 bases line up with TRBD1. CDR3 length equals 14 residues. CDR1 is LGHNT and CDR2 is FRNRAP in the germline V gene. After removal of 9 bases from V and 5 bases from J, the junction contained 5 bases not matched to a gene. Here the CDR3 DNA reads TGTGCTAGCCCCCGGGACAGGGGGCATCAGCCCCAGCATTTT. Translation: CASPRDRGHQPQHF.

This chain joins TRBV18 and TRBJ2-3, with 9 positions matching TRBD1. Germline V CDR1 and CDR2: KGHSH, LQKENI. V was clipped by 6 bases and J by 0 bases; unmatched bases: 7. The CDR3 has 16 amino acids. The CDR3 DNA reads as TGTGCCAGCTCCCCCGGGACAGGGATCAGCACAGATACGCAGTATTTT. Protein product: CASSPGTGISTDTQYF. Looking up the rest from reference TRBV18 and TRBJ2-3 gives the full variable domain: NAGVMQNPRHLVRRRGQEARLRCSPMKGHSHVYWYRQLPEEGLKFMVYLQKENIIDESGMPKERFSAEFPKEGPSILRIQQVVRGDSAAYFCASSPGTGISTDTQYFGPGTRLTVL.

The chain couples TRBV28 to TRBJ2-6; D may be TRBD2 (5 bases). The CDR3 spans 13 residues. V was shortened by 8 bases and J by 1 base, with 6 bases between the two germline ends. Germline V lookup: CDR1 MDHEN, CDR2 SYDVKM. The CDR3 sequence is CASRTSGANVLTF. The CDR3 DNA follows: TGTGCCAGCCGGACTTCTGGGGCCAACGTCCTGACTTTC.

A single count supports this clone. This sequence joins TRBV4-3 and TRBJ2-3; the D is unclear. Trimming cost V 1 base and J 2 bases, with 7 bases left between them. The CDR3 sequence is 14 residues long. Germline V CDR1 and CDR2: LGHNA, YSLEER. The CDR3 loop reads CASSQGPVTDTQYF. CDR3 bases: TGCGCCAGCAGCCAAGGCCCGGTCACAGATACGCAGTATTTT.

The V call is TRBV4-3, the J call TRBJ1-4, with D possibly matching TRBD1 (5 bases). Deletions cut 1 base from V and 7 bases from J, with 16 bases between. This CDR3 contains 16 residues. The germline V gene encodes CDR1 LGHNA and CDR2 YSLEER. The CDR3 loop reads CASSQVSGEEGEKLFF. The CDR3 nucleotides read TGCGCCAGCAGCCAAGTCTCGGGGGAGGAGGGTGAAAAACTGTTTTTT.

The rearrangement links TRBV4-1 to TRBJ2-5; TRBD2 matches 8 bases. J was trimmed by 1 base and V by 1 base; bases with no gene match: 8. Germline-derived CDR1 and CDR2 are MGHRA and YSYEKL. The CDR3 length is 17 residues. This chain's CDR3 is CASSQGRVAGFQETQYF. The DNA for the CDR3 is TGCGCCAGCAGCCAAGGGAGGGTAGCGGGGTTCCAAGAGACCCAGTACTTC.

This chain connects TRBV5-5 to TRBJ2-7; 7 nucleotides agree with TRBD2. Germline CDR1 is SGHKS and CDR2 is YYEKEE (reference sequence). The V gene end was trimmed by 1 base and the J gene end by 9 bases; junction bases not matched to a gene: 10. The CDR3 sequence is 14 residues long. In nucleotides, the CDR3 is TGTGCCAGCAGCTTGACTAGCGCAGTCGGGATGCAGTACTTC. Amino acids: CASSLTSAVGMQYF.

This rearrangement joins TRBV19 to TRBJ1-2; D uncertain. Germline CDR1 LNHDA, CDR2 SQIVND (reference sequence). The CDR3 is 18 residues long. With 4 bases removed from V and 2 bases from J, the gap between germline ends came to 23 bases. The CDR3 DNA is TGTGCCAGTAGTACCCCACTTAGGCGGGCCGGGATCAACTATGGCTACACCTTC. Residues: CASSTPLRRAGINYGYTF. The full variable domain, in which reference TRBV19 and TRBJ1-2 provide the parts outside the CDR3, is DGGITQSPKYLFRKEGQNVTLSCEQNLNHDAMYWYRQDPGQGLRLIYYSQIVNDFQKGDIAEGYSVSREKKESFPLTVTSAQKNPTAFYLCASSTPLRRAGINYGYTFGSGTRLTVV.

CDR3 bases: TGCGCCAGCAGCTTGACGTCTAGCGGGGGGGCAGATACGCAGTATTTT. Its protein is CASSLTSSGGADTQYF. The chain couples TRBV5-1 to TRBJ2-3, with 12 bases fitting TRBD2. The CDR3 contains 16 residues. Germline V gives CDR1 SGHRS, CDR2 YFSETQ. The V segment lost 1 base and the J segment 4 bases; nucleotides outside the gene matches: 4.